These 12 T cell receptor beta chains were sequenced from one sample in a study of T cells in localized non-small cell lung cancer. Data came from immunoSEQ multiplex PCR; TCRdb stores just in-frame clones and leaves some out. Seen here are some 21,000 clones, just over 90% observed once, and the top ten hold 4% to 5%. The specimen comprised peripheral blood, sampled before any cancer treatment. All receptors derive from a male donor older than 55 with stage I squamous cell lung carcinoma.

CDR3 sequence: CAWSVGVGGGGELFF. CDR3 nucleotides: TGTGCCTGGAGTGTTGGTGTGGGAGGCGGCGGGGAGCTGTTTTTT. The chain links TRBV30 to TRBJ2-2; TRBD2 might be the D (6 bases). V lost 0 bases to trimming and J lost 7 bases, with 15 bases between them. The CDR3 covers 15 residues. Germline CDR1 is GTSNPN and CDR2 is SVGIG (reference sequence).

The rearrangement links TRBV30 to TRBJ2-1; no clear D. Deletions cut 7 bases from V and 7 bases from J, with 17 bases between. Germline lookup yields CDR1 GTSNPN and CDR2 SVGIG (reference sequence). The CDR3 totals 13 residues. CDR3 in DNA: TGTGCCTCTGGACGATCCGGCCTAAATGAGCAGTTCTTC. Amino acids: CASGRSGLNEQFF.

The genes are TRBV28 and TRBJ2-5; 11 bases line up with TRBD1. V shed 5 bases and J 5 bases; nucleotides not matched to a gene: 10. Germline loops: CDR1 MDHEN, CDR2 SYDVKM. The CDR3 is made up of 16 amino acids. The CDR3 region has the DNA TGTGCCAGCAGTACCTTGGGACAGGGGGAGGGGGAGACCCAGTACTTC. As protein: CASSTLGQGEGETQYF.

The chain has TRBV28 and TRBJ1-3; TRBD1 might be the D (5 bases). CDR1 and CDR2 (germline): MDHEN, SYDVKM. With 6 bases removed from V and 2 bases from J, the gap between germline ends came to 23 bases. The CDR3 is 18 amino acids. CDR3 protein: CASSQVLGTQDPGNTIYF. The CDR3 DNA is TGTGCCAGCAGCCAGGTTTTGGGCACACAGGACCCTGGAAACACCATATATTTT.

The V and J genes are TRBV5-5 and TRBJ2-2, with TRBD1 identical over 8 bases. The germline V gene has CDR1 SGHKS and CDR2 YYEKEE (reference sequence). This CDR3 has 15 residues. V lost 3 bases and J lost 4; bases outside the gene matches: 5. The CDR3 loop reads CASSSTGAATGELFF. CDR3 nucleotides: TGTGCCAGCAGCTCGACAGGGGCCGCCACCGGGGAGCTGTTTTTT.

The V gene is TRBV6-6, the J gene TRBJ2-5; D is unclear. CDR1 and CDR2 from the germline V gene are MNHNY and SVGAGI (reference sequence). V lost 10 bases and J lost 0, with 9 bases in between. CDR3 size: 12 residues. CDR3 bases: TGTGCCACCGCGCGGTACCAAGAGACCCAGTACTTC. Encoded protein: CATARYQETQYF.

The genes are TRBV4-3 and TRBJ2-1; perhaps TRBD2 as D (5 bases). V lost 0 bases to trimming and J lost 9 bases, with 12 bases between them. The CDR3 runs to 14 residues. Germline V gives CDR1 LGHNA, CDR2 YSLEER. Here the CDR3 reads CASSQDRGSPEQFF. CDR3 bases: TGCGCCAGCAGCCAAGATCGGGGAAGCCCTGAGCAGTTCTTC.

The chain links TRBV7-2 to TRBJ2-1, with 7 positions matching TRBD1. V was clipped by 3 bases and J by 8 bases; unmatched bases: 7. Germline CDR1 is SGHTA and CDR2 is FQGNSA. The CDR3 totals 14 residues. CDR3 sequence reads: CASSFDRVSDEQFF. CDR3 DNA sequence: TGTGCCAGCAGCTTCGACAGGGTATCGGATGAGCAGTTCTTC.

This chain uses TRBV6-1 with TRBJ1-2, with D possibly TRBD1 on 6 matching bases. CDR1 is MNHNS, CDR2 SASEGT, per germline. Trimming removed 4 bases at V and 4 bases at J, with 19 bases between. CDR3 length: 16 residues. CDR3 amino acids: CASSGSLAGARYGYTF. DNA of the CDR3: TGTGCCAGCAGTGGTAGCTTGGCGGGGGCCCGCTATGGCTACACCTTC.

The rearrangement links TRBV11-2 to TRBJ2-5; no reliable D call. The assigned J gene may be wrong: the sequence end matches TRBJ2-7 better. The length of the CDR3 is 13 residues. Germline values: CDR1 SGHAT, CDR2 FQNNGV. For the CDR3, the DNA is TGTGCCAGCAGCTCGACCGCGACCTACGAGCAGTACTTC. Protein product: CASSSTATYEQYF.

The chain links TRBV6-5 to TRBJ1-2, with D hard to call. From germline, CDR1 is MNHEY and CDR2 SVGAGI. The CDR3 is 14 amino acids. The V end lost 6 bases, the J end lost 4 bases, and 15 bases lay between the germline ends. CDR3 residues: CASSRVGGGYGYTF. As DNA, the CDR3 is TGTGCCAGCAGCAGAGTGGGCGGTGGCTATGGCTACACCTTC.

V is TRBV19 and J is TRBJ2-4; perhaps TRBD1 as D (5 bases). Trimming shortened V by 1 base and J by 4 bases, and 8 bases separated the two germline ends. The CDR3 runs to 14 residues. Germline V CDR1 and CDR2: LNHDA, SQIVND (reference sequence). The CDR3 is CASSIAPGKNIQYF. CDR3 in DNA: TGTGCCAGTAGTATAGCTCCAGGGAAAAACATTCAGTACTTC.